A selection of T cell receptor beta chains follows, all from one sample in a study of T cell responses to AZD1222 COVID-19 vaccine. Libraries were prepared by immunoSEQ multiplex PCR; TCRdb keeps only in-frame clonotypes and omits some of them. The repertoire holds 46,000 or so clones, with about nine tenths as singletons. Sequences were derived from peripheral blood, sampled 28 days after the second AZD1222 dose. The receptors were gathered from an adult who received the AZD1222 COVID-19 vaccine. CDR3s include the opening cysteine and the closing phenylalanine or tryptophan. Fields, in order: clone size, J gene, V gene, D gene, CDR3 DNA, CDR3 protein. A D gene is named only where the DNA matches it firmly. Not all rows give a size; the values are once, few, many and, for expanded clones, a class.

NA | TRBJ1-1 | TRBV6-2/TRBV6-3 | NA | TGTGCCAGCAGTTACTCAGGTACAGGGTTCGTGAACACTGAAGCTTTCTTT | CASSYSGTGFVNTEAFF
NA | TRBJ1-5 | TRBV12-3/TRBV12-4 | NA | TGTGCCAGCACCAGAGAGATAAATCAGCCCCAGCATTTT | CASTREINQPQHF
NA | TRBJ1-2 | TRBV7-2 | TRBD1 | TGTGCCAGCAGCTCCCTTACAGGGGACTATGGCTACACCTTC | CASSSLTGDYGYTF
NA | TRBJ2-5 | TRBV9 | NA | TGTGCCAGCAGCGTGACTGAGACCCAGTACTTC | CASSVTETQYF
NA | TRBJ1-1 | TRBV5-4 | NA | TGTGCCAGCAGCTTGGGGGGGGGAAAAACTGAAGCTTTCTTT | CASSLGGGKTEAFF
once | TRBJ2-5 | TRBV18 | NA | TGTGCCAGCTCACCACAGGGGACGTTCCAAGAGACCCAGTACTTC | CASSPQGTFQETQYF
NA | TRBJ2-7 | TRBV19 | NA | TGTGCCAGTACCCCCTCGGGCTCCTACGAGCAGTACTTC | CASTPSGSYEQYF
NA | TRBJ2-5 | TRBV24-1 | TRBD1 | TGTGCCGCCGCACCCCATGGGGACAGGGTTTGGGAGACCCAGTACTTC | CAAAPHGDRVWETQYF
NA | TRBJ2-7 | TRBV4-2 | TRBD1 | TGTGCCAGCAGCCAAGATTCCGGGACAGGGGTAGGGTCCTACGAGCAGTACTTC | CASSQDSGTGVGSYEQYF
few | TRBJ1-1 | TRBV3-1/TRBV3-2 | NA | TGTGCCAGCAGCCAAGCCGCGTATGAAGCTTTCTTT | CASSQAAYEAFF
NA | TRBJ1-2 | TRBV7-2 | NA | TGTGCCAGCAGTAGAGACGGCCACGATGGCTACACCTTC | CASSRDGHDGYTF
NA | TRBJ1-2 | TRBV2 | NA | TGTGCCAGCAGCCCGAGGGGGGTCGTATATGGCTACACCTTC | CASSPRGVVYGYTF
NA | TRBJ2-5 | TRBV30 | NA | TGTGCCTGGAGTGTACGTCGCGGGGTTACAGCCTACCAAGAGACCCAGTACTTC | CAWSVRRGVTAYQETQYF